The entry that follows covers one T cell receptor beta chain sequence. The sample belongs to a study of blood T cell repertoires in COVID-19. Study summary: From the United States, Italy and Spain came samples of acute and convalescent COVID-19. T cells, B-cell-depleted T cells, or PBMCs provided the cDNA or gDNA that served as material.

Per the study methods: Reference gene primer amplification gave estimated nucleated cell counts. TCRdb keeps only in-frame clones here, not all; method: immunoSEQ multiplex PCR. V and J calls and clone size are as listed in that table; D and trimming were resolved from the DNA. The table has approximately 180,000 clones, more than 75% seen once. Specimen: peripheral blood. This receptor was identified in a man aged 40-49 years with active or convalescent COVID-19.

CDR3 sequence (DNA): TGTGCCAGTAGTATTGGGGGGGCGAACACTGAAGCTTTCTTT. Protein sequence: CASSIGGANTEAFF. This chain uses TRBV19 with TRBJ1-1; tentatively, D is TRBD1 (6 bases). The CDR3 is made up of 14 amino acids. The ends were cut back, 3 bases at V and 1 base at J, with 9 bases in the middle. Germline loops: CDR1 LNHDA, CDR2 SQIVND (reference sequence).